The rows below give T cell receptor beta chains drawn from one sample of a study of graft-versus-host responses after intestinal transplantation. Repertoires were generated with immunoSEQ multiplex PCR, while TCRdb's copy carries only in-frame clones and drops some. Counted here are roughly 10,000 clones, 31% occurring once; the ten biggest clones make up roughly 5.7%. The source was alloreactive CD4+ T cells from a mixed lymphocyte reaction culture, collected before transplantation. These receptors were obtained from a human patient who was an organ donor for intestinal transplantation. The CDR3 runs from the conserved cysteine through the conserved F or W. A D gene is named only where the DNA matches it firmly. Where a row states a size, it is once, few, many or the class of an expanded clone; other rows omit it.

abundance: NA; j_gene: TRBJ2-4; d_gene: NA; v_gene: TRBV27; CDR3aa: CASSLVRGGNIQYF; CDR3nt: TGTGCCAGCAGTTTAGTCAGGGGAGGGAACATTCAGTACTTC
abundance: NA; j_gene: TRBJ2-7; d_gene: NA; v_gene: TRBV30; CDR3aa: CAWSVGPAAYEQYF; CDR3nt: TGTGCCTGGAGTGTTGGGCCGGCAGCCTACGAGCAGTACTTC
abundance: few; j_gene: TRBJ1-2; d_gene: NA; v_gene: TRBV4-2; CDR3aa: CASRPDYSEYGYTF; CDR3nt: TGTGCCAGCAGACCTGATTACAGCGAGTATGGCTACACCTTC
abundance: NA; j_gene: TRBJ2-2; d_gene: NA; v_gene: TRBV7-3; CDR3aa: CASSLNGGANTGELFF; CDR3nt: TGTGCCAGCAGCTTAAACGGGGGCGCGAACACCGGGGAGCTGTTTTTT
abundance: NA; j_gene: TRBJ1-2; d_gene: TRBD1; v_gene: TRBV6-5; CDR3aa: CASSYGTGNYGYTF; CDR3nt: TGTGCCAGCAGTTACGGGACAGGGAACTATGGCTACACCTTC
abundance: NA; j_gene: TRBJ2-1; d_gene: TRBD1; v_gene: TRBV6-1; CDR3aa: CASSLTGGSYNEQFF; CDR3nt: TGTGCCAGCAGTTTGACAGGGGGCTCCTACAATGAGCAGTTCTTC
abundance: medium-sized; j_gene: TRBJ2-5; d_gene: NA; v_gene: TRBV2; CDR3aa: CASSAGRQETQYF; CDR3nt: TGTGCCAGCAGTGCGGGGCGCCAAGAGACCCAGTACTTC
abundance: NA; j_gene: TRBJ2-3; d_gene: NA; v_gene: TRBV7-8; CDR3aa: CASSLVGGATDTQYF; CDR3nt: TGTGCCAGCAGCTTAGTTGGGGGGGCAACAGATACGCAGTATTTT
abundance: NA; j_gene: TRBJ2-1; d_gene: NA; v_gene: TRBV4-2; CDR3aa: CASSQAGSYNEQFF; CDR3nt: TGTGCCAGCAGCCAGGCGGGCTCCTACAATGAGCAGTTCTTC
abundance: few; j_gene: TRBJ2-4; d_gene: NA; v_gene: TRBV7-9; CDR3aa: CASTQGGGLNIQYF; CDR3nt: TGTGCCAGCACCCAGGGAGGGGGTCTAAACATTCAGTACTTC
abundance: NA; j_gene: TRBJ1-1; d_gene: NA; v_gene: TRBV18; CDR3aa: CASSPGANTEAFF; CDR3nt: TGTGCCAGCTCCCCGGGGGCCAACACTGAAGCTTTCTTT
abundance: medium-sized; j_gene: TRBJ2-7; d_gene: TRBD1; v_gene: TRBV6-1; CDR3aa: CASSPRDRVFYEQYF; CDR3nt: TGTGCCAGCAGCCCCCGGGACAGGGTTTTTTACGAGCAGTACTTC
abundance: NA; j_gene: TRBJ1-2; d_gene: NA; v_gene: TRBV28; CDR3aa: CASSTTGTPGRYGYTF; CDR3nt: TGTGCCAGCAGTACCACCGGGACTCCCGGACGGTATGGCTACACCTTC
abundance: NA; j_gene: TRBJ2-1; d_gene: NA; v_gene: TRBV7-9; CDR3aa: CASSLYGRDNEQFF; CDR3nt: TGTGCCAGCAGCTTATATGGCAGAGACAATGAGCAGTTCTTC
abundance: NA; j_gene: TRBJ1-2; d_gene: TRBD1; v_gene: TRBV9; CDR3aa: CASSQGQGRVHTF; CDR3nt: TGTGCCAGCAGCCAGGGACAGGGGCGGGTCCACACCTTC
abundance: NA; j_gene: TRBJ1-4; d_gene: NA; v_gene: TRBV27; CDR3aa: CASSLRAASNEKLFF; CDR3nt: TGTGCCAGCAGTTTGAGGGCAGCCTCTAATGAAAAACTGTTTTTT
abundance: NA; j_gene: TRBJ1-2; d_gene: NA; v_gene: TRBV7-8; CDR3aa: CASSLYPPDGYTF; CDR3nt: TGTGCCAGCAGCTTATATCCGCCAGATGGCTACACCTTC
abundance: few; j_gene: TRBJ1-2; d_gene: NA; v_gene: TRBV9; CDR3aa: CASSPQGLNYGYTF; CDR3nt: TGTGCCAGCAGCCCCCAGGGACTTAACTATGGCTACACCTTC
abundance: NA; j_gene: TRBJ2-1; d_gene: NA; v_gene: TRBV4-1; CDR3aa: CASSLGGPSLASAYNEQFF; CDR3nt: TGCGCCAGCAGCCTCGGGGGTCCGAGCTTAGCGTCGGCATACAATGAGCAGTTCTTC
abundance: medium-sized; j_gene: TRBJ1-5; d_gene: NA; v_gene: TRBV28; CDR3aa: CASSKGGSNQPQHF; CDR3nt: TGTGCCAGCAGCAAGGGGGGTAGCAATCAGCCCCAGCATTTT
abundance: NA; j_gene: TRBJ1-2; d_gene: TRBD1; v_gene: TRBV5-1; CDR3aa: CASSPGQGAENYGYTF; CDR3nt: TGCGCCAGCAGCCCGGGACAGGGGGCGGAAAACTATGGCTACACCTTC
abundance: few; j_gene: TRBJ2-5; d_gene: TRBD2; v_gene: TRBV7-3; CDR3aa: CASSSTGGGTAPQYF; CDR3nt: TGTGCCAGCAGCTCCACCGGCGGGGGGACCGCTCCCCAGTACTTC